Detailed here is one T cell receptor beta chain. Antigen: not known. Germline V gene lookup returns CDR1 DFQATT and CDR2 SNEGSKA (reference sequence). This CDR3 is built from 11 residues. The V end was cut by 3 bases, the J end by 8 bases, with 7 bases between. Sequencing was performed with immunoSEQ multiplex PCR; in TCRdb, only in-frame clones are kept and a portion is missing. Of some 120,000 clones listed, about 89% are singletons. This sample was included in a study of T cell responses to AZD1222 COVID-19 vaccine. The wider study: Timing groups of about 4 and about 12 weeks for second doses were pooled. General study points: In all cases, repertoires were sampled only after the peak T cell response.

The gene calls are TRBV20-1 and TRBJ1-4; D unclear. This receptor was identified in an adult in good health. This specimen was peripheral blood, taken on day 0 of AZD1222 vaccination. This chain's CDR3 is CSARMGEKLFF. CDR3 nucleotide sequence: TGCAGTGCTAGGATGGGAGAAAAACTGTTTTTT.